A single sample gave rise to the 4 T cell receptor beta chains below, sequenced in a study of cytomegalovirus exposure and HLA in healthy donors. The PCR employed 60 Vbeta primers together with 13 Jbeta primers. Only in-frame clones appear in the TCRdb table, and some are missing; sequencing was by immunoSEQ multiplex PCR. This table holds 150,000 to 200,000 clones, about 85% found once. What was sequenced was PBMCs. The receptors stem from a boy aged 2-15 years in good health and CMV-seronegative.

CDR3 loop: CASSQAGSAGGYGYTF. CDR3 in DNA: TGTGCCAGCAGCCAAGCTGGTTCGGCAGGGGGCTATGGCTACACCTTC. J is TRBJ1-2 and V is TRBV4-2; the match to TRBD1 covers 7 bases. With 1 base clipped from V and 4 bases from J, the junction kept 9 bases outside the gene matches. Germline-derived CDR1 and CDR2 are LGHNA and YNFKEQ. The CDR3 covers 16 residues.

This clone is a singleton in its sample. The J gene is TRBJ1-5, the V gene TRBV28, with D tentatively TRBD1 (5 bases). The CDR3 covers 17 residues. Trimming removed 3 bases from V and 5 bases from J, with 20 bases in between. CDR1 MDHEN and CDR2 SYDVKM come from the germline V gene. The CDR3 nucleotides are TGTGCCAGCAGTTTTCTTTTTAGGAGGGGTGGGCATCAGCCCCAGCATTTT. Its translation is CASSFLFRRGGHQPQHF.

This clone was found once. The chain uses TRBV28 and TRBJ1-1; D may be TRBD1 (6 bases). The CDR3 totals 15 residues. CDR1 MDHEN and CDR2 SYDVKM come from the germline V gene. V was trimmed by 4 bases and J by 4 bases, leaving 16 bases between them. CDR3 protein: CASSSTSTGGTEAFF. CDR3 bases: TGTGCCAGCAGTTCCACCTCGACAGGAGGCACTGAAGCTTTCTTT.

This rearrangement joins TRBV6-1 to TRBJ2-7, with 15 nucleotides matching TRBD2. V lost 4 bases, J lost 6 bases, and 7 bases stayed unmatched. In germline, CDR1 is MNHNS, CDR2 SASEGT. This CDR3 is 16 amino acids long. This CDR3 is CASSGGLAGGNGEQYV. The DNA for the CDR3 is TGTGCCAGCAGTGGGGGACTAGCGGGGGGAAACGGCGAGCAGTACGTC.